A selection of T cell receptor beta chains follows, all from one sample in a study of beta chain features in type 1 diabetes. Libraries were prepared by immunoSEQ multiplex PCR; TCRdb keeps only in-frame clonotypes and omits some of them. The data contain under 850,000 clones, roughly 13% of them singletons. The specimen was naive CD4+ T cells from blood. The receptors were sampled from a man aged 18 to 35 with type 1 diabetes. The CDR3 runs from the conserved cysteine through the conserved F or W. The D gene is left open where the match is weak. Size is stated for part of the rows, as once, few or many counts, or as a class when the clone is expanded.

J gene: TRBJ2-1; V gene: TRBV29-1; clone size: few; CDR3 length: 15; D gene: TRBD2; CDR3 protein: CSALRGTSGHNEQFF; CDR3 DNA: TGCAGCGCCTTGAGGGGGACTAGCGGTCACAATGAGCAGTTCTTC
J gene: TRBJ2-1; V gene: TRBV7-9; clone size: -; CDR3 length: 17; D gene: TRBD2; CDR3 protein: CASSLSSGGTSYNEQFF; CDR3 DNA: TGTGCCAGCAGCTTAAGTTCGGGGGGAACCTCTTACAATGAGCAGTTCTTC
J gene: TRBJ2-1; V gene: TRBV4-1; clone size: few; CDR3 length: 15; D gene: TRBD1; CDR3 protein: CASSTQTGLGNEQFF; CDR3 DNA: TGCGCCAGCAGCACACAGACAGGGCTTGGCAATGAGCAGTTCTTC
J gene: TRBJ1-4; V gene: TRBV6-5; clone size: -; CDR3 length: 12; D gene: -; CDR3 protein: CASSLLGEKLFF; CDR3 DNA: TGTGCCAGCAGTCTGTTAGGGGAAAAACTGTTTTTT
J gene: TRBJ1-1; V gene: TRBV7-9; clone size: -; CDR3 length: 14; D gene: -; CDR3 protein: CASSGVGPTPEAFF; CDR3 DNA: TGTGCCAGCAGCGGCGTCGGGCCAACGCCTGAAGCTTTCTTT
J gene: TRBJ1-1; V gene: TRBV5-4; clone size: -; CDR3 length: 17; D gene: TRBD1; CDR3 protein: CASSPAPTGLGNTEAFF; CDR3 DNA: TGTGCCAGCAGCCCGGCCCCGACAGGGCTGGGGAACACTGAAGCTTTCTTT
J gene: TRBJ1-4; V gene: TRBV20-1; clone size: few; CDR3 length: 11; D gene: -; CDR3 protein: CSARQNEKLFF; CDR3 DNA: TGCAGTGCTAGACAGAATGAAAAACTGTTTTTT
J gene: TRBJ1-3; V gene: TRBV7-6; clone size: few; CDR3 length: 12; D gene: -; CDR3 protein: CASSASGNTIYF; CDR3 DNA: TGTGCCAGCAGCGCCTCTGGAAACACCATATATTTT
J gene: TRBJ2-7; V gene: TRBV10-2; clone size: -; CDR3 length: 17; D gene: TRBD1; CDR3 protein: CASSDHPDRGGSYEQYF; CDR3 DNA: TGCGCCAGCAGCGACCACCCGGACAGGGGGGGATCCTACGAGCAGTACTTC
J gene: TRBJ2-2; V gene: TRBV4-2; clone size: -; CDR3 length: 17; D gene: TRBD2; CDR3 protein: CASSPPLAGVNTGELFF; CDR3 DNA: TGTGCCAGCAGCCCCCCGCTAGCGGGGGTTAACACCGGGGAGCTGTTTTTT
J gene: TRBJ1-6; V gene: TRBV27; clone size: -; CDR3 length: 18; D gene: TRBD1; CDR3 protein: CASSLDAYRGFHNSPLHF; CDR3 DNA: TGTGCCAGCAGTTTGGATGCATACAGGGGTTTCCATAATTCACCCCTCCACTTT
J gene: TRBJ1-1; V gene: TRBV23-1; clone size: few; CDR3 length: 17; D gene: TRBD1; CDR3 protein: CASRSGQAEIMNTEAFF; CDR3 DNA: TGCGCCAGCAGAAGCGGACAGGCGGAAATAATGAACACTGAAGCTTTCTTT
J gene: TRBJ1-1; V gene: TRBV11-1; clone size: -; CDR3 length: 15; D gene: TRBD1; CDR3 protein: CASSPWTGGNTEAFF; CDR3 DNA: TGTGCCAGCAGCCCGTGGACAGGTGGGAACACTGAAGCTTTCTTT
J gene: TRBJ2-2; V gene: TRBV30; clone size: -; CDR3 length: 14; D gene: -; CDR3 protein: CAWIPLPGTGELFF; CDR3 DNA: TGTGCCTGGATCCCCCTCCCGGGGACCGGGGAGCTGTTTTTT
J gene: TRBJ2-7; V gene: TRBV30; clone size: few; CDR3 length: 12; D gene: -; CDR3 protein: CAWMNSGYGQYF; CDR3 DNA: TGTGCCTGGATGAATTCAGGGTACGGGCAGTACTTC
J gene: TRBJ1-6; V gene: TRBV5-6; clone size: few; CDR3 length: 15; D gene: -; CDR3 protein: CASSPPGIFNSPLHF; CDR3 DNA: TGTGCCAGCAGCCCGCCGGGCATCTTCAATTCACCCCTCCACTTT
J gene: TRBJ2-2; V gene: TRBV6-5; clone size: few; CDR3 length: 15; D gene: TRBD1; CDR3 protein: CASILQGTSPGELFF; CDR3 DNA: TGTGCCAGCATTCTACAGGGGACGAGCCCCGGGGAGCTGTTTTTT
J gene: TRBJ2-7; V gene: TRBV14; clone size: -; CDR3 length: 13; D gene: -; CDR3 protein: CASSQGSYYEQYF; CDR3 DNA: TGTGCCAGCAGCCAAGGCTCTTACTACGAGCAGTACTTC
J gene: TRBJ1-1; V gene: TRBV5-1; clone size: few; CDR3 length: 15; D gene: TRBD1; CDR3 protein: CASSLVGQENTEAFF; CDR3 DNA: TGCGCCAGCAGCTTGGTGGGACAGGAAAACACTGAAGCTTTCTTT
J gene: TRBJ1-1; V gene: TRBV5-4; clone size: -; CDR3 length: 14; D gene: -; CDR3 protein: CASSIGQMNTEAFF; CDR3 DNA: TGTGCCAGCAGCATCGGACAGATGAACACTGAAGCTTTCTTT
J gene: TRBJ2-1; V gene: TRBV28; clone size: few; CDR3 length: 15; D gene: -; CDR3 protein: CASSLGLAAYNEQFF; CDR3 DNA: TGTGCCAGCAGCCTAGGCCTAGCAGCCTACAATGAGCAGTTCTTC
J gene: TRBJ2-1; V gene: TRBV15; clone size: few; CDR3 length: 16; D gene: TRBD2; CDR3 protein: CATSSLGGGSYNEQFF; CDR3 DNA: TGTGCCACCAGCAGTCTGGGCGGGGGCTCCTACAATGAGCAGTTCTTC
J gene: TRBJ2-2; V gene: TRBV29-1; clone size: few; CDR3 length: 14; D gene: -; CDR3 protein: CSVQEGRTAGELFF; CDR3 DNA: TGCAGCGTCCAGGAGGGAAGAACGGCCGGGGAGCTGTTTTTT
J gene: TRBJ1-2; V gene: TRBV30; clone size: -; CDR3 length: 13; D gene: -; CDR3 protein: CAWRGGANYGYTF; CDR3 DNA: TGTGCCTGGAGGGGGGGAGCTAACTATGGCTACACCTTC
J gene: TRBJ2-6; V gene: TRBV18; clone size: few; CDR3 length: 20; D gene: TRBD1; CDR3 protein: CASSLQPTGVSSSGANVLTF; CDR3 DNA: TGTGCCAGCTCACTCCAACCGACAGGGGTGAGCTCCTCTGGGGCCAACGTCCTGACTTTC
J gene: TRBJ1-2; V gene: TRBV5-6; clone size: once; CDR3 length: 13; D gene: -; CDR3 protein: CASSDIASYGYTF; CDR3 DNA: TGTGCCAGCAGCGATATCGCGAGTTATGGCTACACCTTC
J gene: TRBJ2-6; V gene: TRBV21-1; clone size: few; CDR3 length: 13; D gene: -; CDR3 protein: CASTHNGANVLTF; CDR3 DNA: TGTGCCAGCACTCACAATGGGGCCAACGTCCTGACTTTC
J gene: TRBJ2-3; V gene: TRBV6-5; clone size: few; CDR3 length: 15; D gene: -; CDR3 protein: CASSSRSGSTDTQYF; CDR3 DNA: TGTGCCAGCAGTTCCCGAAGCGGATCCACAGATACGCAGTATTTT
J gene: TRBJ1-3; V gene: TRBV7-6; clone size: few; CDR3 length: 15; D gene: -; CDR3 protein: CASSPTGSSGNTIYF; CDR3 DNA: TGTGCCAGCAGCCCAACGGGGAGCTCTGGAAACACCATATATTTT
J gene: TRBJ2-3; V gene: TRBV7-9; clone size: -; CDR3 length: 14; D gene: -; CDR3 protein: CASTRKGGTDTQYF; CDR3 DNA: TGTGCCAGCACGCGAAAAGGGGGCACAGATACGCAGTATTTT
J gene: TRBJ2-5; V gene: TRBV29-1; clone size: -; CDR3 length: 16; D gene: TRBD2; CDR3 protein: CSHTGTSGGLVETQYF; CDR3 DNA: TGCAGCCATACAGGGACTAGCGGGGGCCTGGTGGAGACCCAGTACTTC
J gene: TRBJ1-1; V gene: TRBV30; clone size: -; CDR3 length: 14; D gene: -; CDR3 protein: CAWSQDSRDTEAFF; CDR3 DNA: TGTGCCTGGAGTCAGGACAGTAGGGACACTGAAGCTTTCTTT
J gene: TRBJ1-4; V gene: TRBV28; clone size: few; CDR3 length: 15; D gene: -; CDR3 protein: CASSNHQLSNEKLFF; CDR3 DNA: TGTGCCAGCAGCAACCACCAGCTAAGTAATGAAAAACTGTTTTTT
J gene: TRBJ1-2; V gene: TRBV30; clone size: -; CDR3 length: 13; D gene: -; CDR3 protein: CAWSVAGSYGYTF; CDR3 DNA: TGTGCCTGGAGTGTGGCGGGGAGCTATGGCTACACCTTC
J gene: TRBJ1-5; V gene: TRBV4-1; clone size: few; CDR3 length: 17; D gene: -; CDR3 protein: CASSQDRDSQGDQPQHF; CDR3 DNA: TGCGCCAGCAGCCAAGATCGGGACTCTCAAGGGGATCAGCCCCAGCATTTT
J gene: TRBJ2-7; V gene: TRBV13; clone size: few; CDR3 length: 14; D gene: -; CDR3 protein: CASRRETSSYEQYF; CDR3 DNA: TGTGCCAGCAGGCGGGAAACATCCTCCTACGAGCAGTACTTC
J gene: TRBJ2-4; V gene: TRBV6-6; clone size: -; CDR3 length: 15; D gene: -; CDR3 protein: CASSAPGQLKTVQYF; CDR3 DNA: TGTGCCAGCAGTGCCCCGGGGCAGTTAAAAACGGTTCAGTACTTC
J gene: TRBJ2-7; V gene: TRBV29-1; clone size: few; CDR3 length: 13; D gene: -; CDR3 protein: CSPRTCSRTEQYF; CDR3 DNA: TGCAGCCCGCGGACGTGTTCGAGGACCGAGCAGTACTTC
J gene: TRBJ2-7; V gene: TRBV5-8; clone size: few; CDR3 length: 13; D gene: -; CDR3 protein: CASSLAGTYEQYF; CDR3 DNA: TGTGCCAGCAGCTTGGCGGGCACCTACGAGCAGTACTTC
J gene: TRBJ2-1; V gene: TRBV7-2; clone size: -; CDR3 length: 13; D gene: -; CDR3 protein: CASGTKLLNEQFF; CDR3 DNA: TGTGCCAGCGGGACCAAGCTCTTAAATGAGCAGTTCTTC
J gene: TRBJ2-7; V gene: TRBV27; clone size: -; CDR3 length: 14; D gene: TRBD1; CDR3 protein: CASSSTGGPYEQYF; CDR3 DNA: TGTGCCAGCAGTTCCACAGGGGGCCCCTACGAGCAGTACTTC
J gene: TRBJ2-5; V gene: TRBV5-1; clone size: -; CDR3 length: 15; D gene: -; CDR3 protein: CASSLRGAQEETQYF; CDR3 DNA: TGCGCCAGCAGCTTGCGCGGGGCCCAGGAAGAGACCCAGTACTTC